This T cell receptor (beta chain) comes out of a study of cytotoxic CD8 clonotypes in ibrutinib-treated CLL. Across the study: Response specimens were obtained following a median treatment duration of roughly 11 months, with a range of 6 to 36. Study-wide results and caveats: Public clonotypes were seen rarely and were contracted or stable on treatment. Pretreatment clonality was elevated relative to age-matched healthy donors and paralleled circulating CD8+ T-cell counts.

About this clone: Its target is not known.

Depth targeted 1 in 200,000 to 1 in 1 million T cells, averaging approximately 9.9x coverage per clonotype. Measured with immunoSEQ multiplex PCR; TCRdb has only the in-frame clones, and not every one. The sample shows some 23,000 clones, 65% to 80% of them seen only once. The sequencing here drew on PBMCs, taken after 12 months of ibrutinib treatment. This clonotype originated in a human donor with chronic lymphocytic leukemia.

The CDR3: CASRLDSSGANVLTF. In DNA, the CDR3 is TGCGCCAGCAGGCTGGATAGCTCTGGGGCCAACGTCCTGACTTTC. The rearrangement links TRBV5-1 to TRBJ2-6, with D unresolved. The CDR3 sequence is 15 residues long. V lost 5 bases, J lost 0 bases, and 9 bases lay in between. The germline V gene has CDR1 SGHRS and CDR2 YFSETQ.